The 20 T cell receptor beta chains reported below all come from one sample, sequenced in a study of T cell repertoires in cytomegalovirus infection. Antigens for these TCRs are unknown. TCRdb ran MiXCR on the reads and lists one entry per CDR3 protein. The sample holds about 130,000 distinct CDR3 sequences, roughly a quarter seen once. Sequenced: PBMCs, sequenced either directly or after in vitro stimulation (not recorded which). All receptors come from a human donor in good health (CMV status not recorded). Some clones in this sample may be carry-over from other donors' samples.

The chain joins TRBV27 to TRBJ2-1, with 8 bases lining up with TRBD2. Germline V CDR1 and CDR2: MNHEY, SMNVEV (reference sequence). The CDR3 is made up of 17 amino acids. V was clipped by 0 bases and J by 4 bases; unmatched bases: 8. The CDR3 DNA is TGTGCCAGCAGTTTATCGCCCCAGCGGGAGTTGTACAATGAGCAGTTCTTC. Its translation: CASSLSPQRELYNEQFF.

In its sample, this clonotype was seen many times. V gene TRBV7-2 combines with J gene TRBJ2-1; D unresolved. Germline lookup yields CDR1 SGHTA and CDR2 FQGNSA. This CDR3 has 13 residues. Trimming removed 4 bases at V and 6 bases at J, with 10 bases between. CDR3 bases: TGTGCCAGCAGCTCCGACGGCCTCAATGAGCAGTTCTTC. It is translated as CASSSDGLNEQFF.

The sample holds many counts of this clonotype. J is TRBJ2-1 and V is TRBV11-3; TRBD2 matches at 8 bases. CDR3 size: 18 residues. Losses at the gene ends were 0 bases for V and 7 bases for J; bases not matched to a gene: 14. Germline V CDR1 and CDR2: SGHNT, YENEEA. The CDR3 DNA reads as TGTGCCAGCAGCTTAGATCAAGGGGGGACTAGTACTCTTAATGAGCAGTTCTTC. This encodes CASSLDQGGTSTLNEQFF.

V gene TRBV24-1 combines with J gene TRBJ1-1; D not certain. Per the germline V gene, CDR1 is KGHDR and CDR2 is SFDVKD. The CDR3 length is 13 residues. V lost 3 bases to trimming and J lost 0 bases, with 4 bases between them. This chain's CDR3 is CATSDGMNTEAFF. The CDR3 DNA reads as TGTGCCACCAGTGATGGGATGAACACTGAAGCTTTCTTT.

The chain employs TRBV6-2 or TRBV6-3 and TRBJ2-3; D possibly corresponds to TRBD1 (5 bases). V lost 7 bases and J lost 6, with 14 bases in between. Per the germline V gene, CDR1 is MNHEY and CDR2 is SVGEGT. The CDR3 extends over 13 amino acids. Here the CDR3 DNA reads TGTGCCAGCATACCCCAGGGATCCGATACGCAGTATTTT. As protein: CASIPQGSDTQYF.

V usage is TRBV12-3 or TRBV12-4 and J usage is TRBJ2-3; the match to TRBD1 covers 7 bases. The junction had 7 bases not matched to a gene; V was cut back by 3 bases and J by 1 base. The CDR3 runs to 16 residues. The CDR3: CASSFYRGRGTDTQYF. The CDR3 DNA is TGTGCCAGCAGTTTTTACAGGGGTCGCGGCACAGATACGCAGTATTTT.

This clonotype was counted between two and nine times. This chain uses TRBV9 with TRBJ1-2; D gene unclear. This CDR3 has 14 amino acids. In germline, CDR1 is SGDLS, CDR2 YYNGEE. Trimming left V 0 bases short and J 6 bases short, with 12 bases between. DNA for the CDR3: TGTGCCAGCAGCGTAGCTGGTGGGGTGGATGGCTACACCTTC. Amino acid sequence: CASSVAGGVDGYTF. The whole variable domain, remainder taken from reference TRBV9 and TRBJ1-2, is DSGVTQTPKHLITATGQRVTLRCSPRSGDLSVYWYQQSLDQGLQFLIQYYNGEERAKGNILERFSAQQFPDLHSELNLSSLELGDSALYFCASSVAGGVDGYTFGSGTRLTVV.

This clonotype was observed a handful of times. The chain combines TRBV2 with TRBJ2-2; TRBD2 is a possible D gene (6 bases). Between the trimmed V and J ends, which lost 2 bases and 7 bases, there was a span of 8 bases. Germline V gene lookup returns CDR1 SNHLY and CDR2 FYNNEI. The CDR3 extends over 13 amino acids. In nucleotides, the CDR3 is TGTGCCAGCAGTGAACTAGCGAGCGGGGAGCTGTTTTTT. Protein: CASSELASGELFF.

The table lists this clonotype with many counts. This sequence joins TRBV7-2 and TRBJ2-2, with D perhaps TRBD1 (6 bases). V shed 4 bases and J shed 1 base, with 10 bases lying between them. The CDR3 is 15 residues long. The germline V gene has CDR1 SGHTA and CDR2 FQGNSA. The CDR3 nucleotides are TGTGCCAGCAGCTCCCAGGGGATGAACACCGGGGAGCTGTTTTTT. It yields the protein CASSSQGMNTGELFF.

The rearrangement uses TRBV24-1 and TRBJ2-1; TRBD1 matches at 7 bases. This CDR3 has 15 residues. Germline CDR1 and CDR2: KGHDR and SFDVKD. J gave up 3 bases and V 5 bases, and 6 bases lay outside the gene matches. The CDR3, as DNA: TGTGCCACCAGTGGACCCCGGGACAGCTACAATGAGCAGTTCTTC. It is translated as CATSGPRDSYNEQFF.

The chain links TRBV7-2 to TRBJ2-7; unclear D gene. Germline values: CDR1 SGHTA, CDR2 FQGNSA. The CDR3 totals 13 residues. With 1 base removed from V and 3 bases from J, the gap between germline ends came to 7 bases. CDR3 bases: TGTGCCAGCAGCTTAGGGATGGTCTACGAGCAGTACTTC. It yields the protein CASSLGMVYEQYF.

The rearrangement joins TRBV12-3 or TRBV12-4 to TRBJ2-4, with D unclear. V was clipped by 0 bases and J by 7 bases, with 13 bases between them. The CDR3 length is 15 residues. The CDR3 nucleotides read TGTGCCAGCAGTTTAGCTGCCGTCTCTGGGAACATTCAGTACTTC. It encodes CASSLAAVSGNIQYF.

Many counts were recorded for this clonotype. This sequence joins TRBV12-3 or TRBV12-4 and TRBJ2-1; TRBD2 matches at 8 bases. The CDR3 loop spans 17 amino acids. Germline trimming cut 5 bases from V and 0 bases from J; bases unmatched to any gene: 9. The CDR3 bases are TGTGCCAGCAGTCCGGGGACTAGAACTCACTCCTACAATGAGCAGTTCTTC. This translates into CASSPGTRTHSYNEQFF.

This clonotype was seen only a few times. The V and J genes are TRBV7-2 and TRBJ2-1; D ambiguous. CDR3 length equals 15 residues. Germline CDR1 and CDR2: SGHTA and FQGNSA. Trimming removed 4 bases at V and 10 bases at J, with 20 bases between. The CDR3: CASSSPSPGAGEQFF. DNA for the CDR3: TGTGCCAGCAGCTCCCCGTCCCCCGGCGCCGGCGAGCAGTTCTTC.

This clonotype was seen many times. The rearrangement links TRBV7-2 to TRBJ2-1; 10 bases are shared with TRBD2. Trimming cost V 1 base and J 6 bases; bases outside gene matches: 3. Germline lookup yields CDR1 SGHTA and CDR2 FQGNSA. The CDR3 sequence is 15 residues long. For the CDR3, the DNA is TGTGCCAGCAGCTTAGGGACTAGCGGCGGCAATGAGCAGTTCTTC. Its translation is CASSLGTSGGNEQFF.

In its sample, this clonotype was seen many times. The chain recombines TRBV28 with TRBJ1-6, with 8 bases that match TRBD1. The CDR3 is 16 amino acids. Trimming removed 6 bases from V and 2 bases from J; junction bases left unmatched: 6. Germline V lookup: CDR1 MDHEN, CDR2 SYDVKM. The CDR3 spells CASRPGQDTYNSPLHF. The CDR3 DNA reads TGTGCCAGCAGACCGGGACAGGATACCTATAATTCACCCCTCCACTTT.

The V gene is TRBV5-1, the J gene TRBJ2-7; D remains unclear. Between the trimmed V and J ends, which lost 0 bases and 3 bases, there was a span of 25 bases. Germline V gene sequence: CDR1 SGHRS, CDR2 YFSETQ. CDR3 size: 19 residues. CDR3 DNA: TGCGCCAGCAGCTTGGCCGGCCAGGTTTTCAGCCGAACTGACTACGAGCAGTACTTC. Translation: CASSLAGQVFSRTDYEQYF.

The chain is built from TRBV14 and TRBJ2-1, with D perhaps TRBD2 (5 bases). The V end was cut by 4 bases, the J end by 8 bases, with 12 bases between. The germline gives CDR1 SGHDN, CDR2 FVKESK. The CDR3 has 13 amino acids. This CDR3 reads CASSLLKRDEQFF. CDR3 DNA: TGTGCCAGCAGCCTCCTAAAGAGGGATGAGCAGTTCTTC.

This clonotype was detected ten times or more. The V call is TRBV7-2, the J call TRBJ2-1; the match to TRBD2 covers 11 bases. This CDR3 region has 15 residues. V dropped 4 bases and J dropped 6; count of bases not matched to a gene: 5. Germline-derived CDR1 and CDR2 are SGHTA and FQGNSA. The CDR3 spells CASSYGTSGSNEQFF. The DNA of the CDR3 is TGTGCCAGCAGCTACGGGACTAGCGGTTCCAATGAGCAGTTCTTC.

The chain recombines TRBV18 with TRBJ1-1; D uncertain. Looked up from germline, CDR1 is KGHSH and CDR2 is LQKENI. V lost 1 base and J lost 7, with 19 bases in between. This CDR3 region has 16 residues. CDR3 in amino acids: CASSPLTAGDFIEAFF. CDR3 DNA: TGTGCCAGCTCACCACTTACGGCAGGCGATTTCATTGAAGCTTTCTTT.